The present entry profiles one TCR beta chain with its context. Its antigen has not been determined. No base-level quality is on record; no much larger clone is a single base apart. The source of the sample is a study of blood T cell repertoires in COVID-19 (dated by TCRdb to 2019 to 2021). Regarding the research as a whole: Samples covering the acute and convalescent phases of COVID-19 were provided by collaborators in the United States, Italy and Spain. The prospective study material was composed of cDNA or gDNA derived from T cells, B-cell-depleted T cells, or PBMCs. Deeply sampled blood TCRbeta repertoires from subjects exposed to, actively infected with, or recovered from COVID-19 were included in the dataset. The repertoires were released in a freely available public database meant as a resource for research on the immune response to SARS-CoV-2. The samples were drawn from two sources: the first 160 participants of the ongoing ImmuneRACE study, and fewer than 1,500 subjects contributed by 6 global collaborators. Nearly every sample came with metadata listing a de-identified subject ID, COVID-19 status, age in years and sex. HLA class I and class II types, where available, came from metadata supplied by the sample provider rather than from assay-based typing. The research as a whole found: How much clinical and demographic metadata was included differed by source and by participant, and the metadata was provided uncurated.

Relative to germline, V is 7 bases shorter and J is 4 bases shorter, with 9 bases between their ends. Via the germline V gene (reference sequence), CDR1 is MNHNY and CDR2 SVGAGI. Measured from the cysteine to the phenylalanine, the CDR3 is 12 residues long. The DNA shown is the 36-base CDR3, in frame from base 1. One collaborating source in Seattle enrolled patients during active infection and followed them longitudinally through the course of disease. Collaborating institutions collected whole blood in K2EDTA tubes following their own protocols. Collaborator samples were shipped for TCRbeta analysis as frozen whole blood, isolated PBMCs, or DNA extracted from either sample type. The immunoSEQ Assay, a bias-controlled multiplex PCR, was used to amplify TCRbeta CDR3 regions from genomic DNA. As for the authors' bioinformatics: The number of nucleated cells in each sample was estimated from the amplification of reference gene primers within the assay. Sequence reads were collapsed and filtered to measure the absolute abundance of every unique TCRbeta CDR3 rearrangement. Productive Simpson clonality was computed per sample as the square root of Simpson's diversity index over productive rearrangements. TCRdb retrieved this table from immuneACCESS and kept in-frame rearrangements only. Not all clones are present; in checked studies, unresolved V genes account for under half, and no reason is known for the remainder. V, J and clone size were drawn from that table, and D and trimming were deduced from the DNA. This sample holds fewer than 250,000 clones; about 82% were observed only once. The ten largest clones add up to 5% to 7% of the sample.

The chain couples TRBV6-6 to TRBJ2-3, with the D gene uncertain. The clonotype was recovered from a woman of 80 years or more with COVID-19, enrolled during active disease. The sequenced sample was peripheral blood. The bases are TGTGCCAGCAACGACTTGTCAGATACGCAGTATTTT. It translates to CASNDLSDTQYF.